This is a list of T cell receptor beta chains from one sample in a study of cytomegalovirus exposure and HLA in healthy donors. The assay was immunoSEQ multiplex PCR, and TCRdb's table has in-frame clones only and misses some. Of about 360,000 clones listed, 75% to 90% are singletons. The sample taken for sequencing was PBMCs. The receptors shown here come from a young woman in good health and CMV-seronegative. CDR3s include the opening cysteine and the closing phenylalanine or tryptophan. Each record gives: D gene, J gene, V gene, clone size, CDR3 DNA, CDR3 protein. D genes are given only for firm matches. Clone size is stated in some rows and not others, as once, few, many or a class when expanded.

d_call: TRBD1
j_call: TRBJ1-4
v_call: TRBV25-1
clone_size: NA
cdr3_nt: TGTGCCAGCAGTGGAGTCGGGACAGAGAATGAAAAACTGTTTTTT
cdr3_aa: CASSGVGTENEKLFF

d_call: NA
j_call: TRBJ1-5
v_call: TRBV5-8
clone_size: NA
cdr3_nt: TGTGCCAGCAGCTTCTTTCAGCCCCAGCATTTT
cdr3_aa: CASSFFQPQHF

d_call: TRBD1
j_call: TRBJ1-1
v_call: TRBV6-1
clone_size: NA
cdr3_nt: TGTGCCAGCAGTGACTGGAGAATACGGACAGGGATGAACACTGAAGCTTTCTTT
cdr3_aa: CASSDWRIRTGMNTEAFF

d_call: NA
j_call: TRBJ1-1
v_call: TRBV9
clone_size: once
cdr3_nt: TGTGCCAGCAGCCCCTCCCCAGGGAACACTGAAGCTTTCTTT
cdr3_aa: CASSPSPGNTEAFF

d_call: NA
j_call: TRBJ1-4
v_call: TRBV6-1
clone_size: NA
cdr3_nt: TGTGCCAGCAGTGAAGCGCTCGAGCTGGAAAAACTGTTTTTT
cdr3_aa: CASSEALELEKLFF

d_call: NA
j_call: TRBJ2-7
v_call: TRBV5-1
clone_size: NA
cdr3_nt: TGCGCCAGCAGCTCCCGAATGGACAGCTACGAGCAGTACTTC
cdr3_aa: CASSSRMDSYEQYF

d_call: NA
j_call: TRBJ2-1
v_call: TRBV27
clone_size: NA
cdr3_nt: TGTGCCACCGTCCCCCGGTTCCCTTACAATGAGCAGTTCTTC
cdr3_aa: CATVPRFPYNEQFF

d_call: NA
j_call: TRBJ2-7
v_call: TRBV28
clone_size: NA
cdr3_nt: TGTGCCAGCAGTTTATTGTCCAGCTACGAGCAGTACTTC
cdr3_aa: CASSLLSSYEQYF

d_call: TRBD1
j_call: TRBJ1-2
v_call: TRBV5-1
clone_size: NA
cdr3_nt: TGCGCCAGCAGCTCTGGGACAGTTAACTATGGCTACACCTTC
cdr3_aa: CASSSGTVNYGYTF

d_call: NA
j_call: TRBJ1-2
v_call: TRBV27
clone_size: NA
cdr3_nt: TGTGCCAGCAGTTTATCCGGGAGTGGTGGCTACACCTTC
cdr3_aa: CASSLSGSGGYTF

d_call: TRBD1
j_call: TRBJ2-7
v_call: TRBV19
clone_size: NA
cdr3_nt: TGTGCCAGTAGTCCGTGGCAGGACAGGGCCTCCTACGAGCAGTACTTC
cdr3_aa: CASSPWQDRASYEQYF

d_call: NA
j_call: TRBJ1-1
v_call: TRBV25-1
clone_size: few
cdr3_nt: TGTGCCAGCAGTGAAATGTGGAGCGGAGCTTTCTTT
cdr3_aa: CASSEMWSGAFF

d_call: NA
j_call: TRBJ2-5
v_call: TRBV4-1
clone_size: NA
cdr3_nt: TGCGCCAGCGGTCTAGCAGGGGGGGAGACCCAGTACTTC
cdr3_aa: CASGLAGGETQYF

d_call: NA
j_call: TRBJ1-1
v_call: TRBV10-2
clone_size: NA
cdr3_nt: TGCGCCAGCAGTAGCGCCAGAGAAATCACTGAAGCTTTCTTT
cdr3_aa: CASSSAREITEAFF

d_call: NA
j_call: TRBJ1-6
v_call: TRBV4-1
clone_size: few
cdr3_nt: TGCGCCAGCAGCCAGGAGGACGGGGGAGGTTCACCCCTCCACTTT
cdr3_aa: CASSQEDGGGSPLHF

d_call: NA
j_call: TRBJ1-1
v_call: TRBV5-1
clone_size: NA
cdr3_nt: TGCGCCAGCAGCTTGGAGAGCCTCACTGAAGCTTTCTTT
cdr3_aa: CASSLESLTEAFF

d_call: NA
j_call: TRBJ2-1
v_call: TRBV9
clone_size: NA
cdr3_nt: TGTGCCAGCAGCGTACAGTATCGCAATGAGCAGTTCTTC
cdr3_aa: CASSVQYRNEQFF

d_call: NA
j_call: TRBJ1-6
v_call: TRBV14
clone_size: NA
cdr3_nt: TGTGCCAGCAGCCAAGATTGGCACCCTAATTCACCCCTCCACTTT
cdr3_aa: CASSQDWHPNSPLHF

d_call: TRBD1
j_call: TRBJ1-3
v_call: TRBV4-2
clone_size: NA
cdr3_nt: TGTGCCAGCAGCCAATGGGGAGTAGCCGGGACAGGGGGAAACACCATATATTTT
cdr3_aa: CASSQWGVAGTGGNTIYF

d_call: TRBD2
j_call: TRBJ2-5
v_call: TRBV7-8
clone_size: NA
cdr3_nt: TGTGCCAGCAGCCTGGGACTAGCGGAGCAAGAGACCCAGTACTTC
cdr3_aa: CASSLGLAEQETQYF

d_call: NA
j_call: TRBJ2-7
v_call: TRBV4-1
clone_size: NA
cdr3_nt: TGCGCCAGCAGCCAAGATGGTCTTGAGGGTGGCTACGAGCAGTACTTC
cdr3_aa: CASSQDGLEGGYEQYF

d_call: NA
j_call: TRBJ1-1
v_call: TRBV10-1
clone_size: NA
cdr3_nt: TGCGCCAGCAGTGAGTCTGCGGGCTCTGAAGCTTTCTTT
cdr3_aa: CASSESAGSEAFF

d_call: TRBD1
j_call: TRBJ2-7
v_call: TRBV7-9
clone_size: NA
cdr3_nt: TGTGCCAGCAGCCCAACGACCAGGGGGCCTTACTACGAGCAGTACTTC
cdr3_aa: CASSPTTRGPYYEQYF

d_call: NA
j_call: TRBJ1-4
v_call: TRBV14
clone_size: once
cdr3_nt: TGTGCCAGCAGCCGAGGCGTGATGGGTAATGAAAAACTGTTTTTT
cdr3_aa: CASSRGVMGNEKLFF

d_call: TRBD1
j_call: TRBJ1-2
v_call: TRBV27
clone_size: NA
cdr3_nt: TGTGCCAGCAGGGGACAGGGGAGCGGCTACACCTTC
cdr3_aa: CASRGQGSGYTF

d_call: NA
j_call: TRBJ1-3
v_call: TRBV12-2
clone_size: NA
cdr3_nt: TGTGCAAGAAGCCCTCTGTCGACAGGGAGGTCCACCATATATTTT
cdr3_aa: CARSPLSTGRSTIYF

d_call: TRBD2
j_call: TRBJ2-5
v_call: TRBV10-3
clone_size: once
cdr3_nt: TGTGCCATCAGCAGACTAGCGGCGGGGGAAGAGACCCAGTACTTC
cdr3_aa: CAISRLAAGEETQYF

d_call: NA
j_call: TRBJ2-1
v_call: TRBV23-1
clone_size: NA
cdr3_nt: TGCGCCAGCAGTCATCTTCCTTACAATGAGCAGTTCTTC
cdr3_aa: CASSHLPYNEQFF

d_call: TRBD2
j_call: TRBJ2-7
v_call: TRBV6-1
clone_size: many
cdr3_nt: TGTGCCAGCAGTGAAGACGCGGGAGGGCTCTACGAGCAGTACTTC
cdr3_aa: CASSEDAGGLYEQYF

d_call: NA
j_call: TRBJ2-5
v_call: TRBV5-1
clone_size: NA
cdr3_nt: TGCGCCAGCAGCCCCGAGTGGGCGGGAGAGACCCAGTACTTC
cdr3_aa: CASSPEWAGETQYF

d_call: NA
j_call: TRBJ1-4
v_call: TRBV27
clone_size: NA
cdr3_nt: TGTGCCAGCAGTTTGCTGACGGGTGAAAAACTGTTTTTT
cdr3_aa: CASSLLTGEKLFF

d_call: NA
j_call: TRBJ1-3
v_call: TRBV6-5
clone_size: NA
cdr3_nt: TGTGCCAGCAGTTACAGGGGTGTACCTGGAAACACCATATATTTT
cdr3_aa: CASSYRGVPGNTIYF

d_call: TRBD1
j_call: TRBJ1-2
v_call: TRBV7-2
clone_size: NA
cdr3_nt: TGTGCCAGCAGTCGGGACAGAAACTATGGCTACACCTTC
cdr3_aa: CASSRDRNYGYTF

d_call: NA
j_call: TRBJ2-6
v_call: TRBV5-4
clone_size: NA
cdr3_nt: TGTGCCAGCACCTTTCCTACGGGGGCCAACGTCCTGACTTTC
cdr3_aa: CASTFPTGANVLTF

d_call: TRBD1
j_call: TRBJ1-2
v_call: TRBV9
clone_size: NA
cdr3_nt: TGTGCCAGCAGCGTAGTATCGGGACAGGGGGCCGATAGCTTTGGCTACACCTTC
cdr3_aa: CASSVVSGQGADSFGYTF

d_call: TRBD2
j_call: TRBJ2-1
v_call: TRBV4-2
clone_size: NA
cdr3_nt: TGTGCCACCTGGACTAGCGGGCATGAGCAGTTCTTC
cdr3_aa: CATWTSGHEQFF

d_call: NA
j_call: TRBJ1-2
v_call: TRBV27
clone_size: NA
cdr3_nt: TGTGCCAGCAGTTCAGACTCTAACTATGGCTACACCTTC
cdr3_aa: CASSSDSNYGYTF

d_call: NA
j_call: TRBJ2-7
v_call: TRBV7-3
clone_size: NA
cdr3_nt: TGTGCCAGCAGCCCGAGTGGCTCCTACGAGCAGTACTTC
cdr3_aa: CASSPSGSYEQYF

d_call: TRBD1
j_call: TRBJ2-7
v_call: TRBV15
clone_size: once
cdr3_nt: TGTGCCACCAGTTTTCGACAGGGTTCCTACGAGCAGTACTTC
cdr3_aa: CATSFRQGSYEQYF

d_call: NA
j_call: TRBJ2-7
v_call: TRBV7-9
clone_size: NA
cdr3_nt: TGTGCCAGCAGCCCAGACAGGGAGGCCTACGAGCAGTACTTC
cdr3_aa: CASSPDREAYEQYF

d_call: TRBD1
j_call: TRBJ2-2
v_call: TRBV2
clone_size: NA
cdr3_nt: TGTGCCAGCAGTGCCTCGACAGGGGGCACCGGGGAGCTGTTTTTT
cdr3_aa: CASSASTGGTGELFF

d_call: NA
j_call: TRBJ2-5
v_call: TRBV6-5
clone_size: NA
cdr3_nt: TGTGCCAGCAGTTCTCAGGGCCGGACGACCCAGTACTTC
cdr3_aa: CASSSQGRTTQYF

d_call: TRBD1
j_call: TRBJ2-5
v_call: TRBV7-9
clone_size: NA
cdr3_nt: TGTGCCAGCAGCTTCACCGGACAGGGGAACCAAGAGACCCAGTACTTC
cdr3_aa: CASSFTGQGNQETQYF

d_call: NA
j_call: TRBJ1-2
v_call: TRBV6-1
clone_size: NA
cdr3_nt: TGTGCCAGCAACGGACAGCTCTATGGCTACACCTTC
cdr3_aa: CASNGQLYGYTF

d_call: NA
j_call: TRBJ1-6
v_call: TRBV13
clone_size: few
cdr3_nt: TGTGCCAGCAGCTTCCGGGACACGGCGGGACCCCTCCACTTT
cdr3_aa: CASSFRDTAGPLHF

d_call: TRBD2
j_call: TRBJ2-2
v_call: TRBV28
clone_size: NA
cdr3_nt: TGTGCCAGCAGTCTAGCGGGGGGGCGGACCGGGGAGCTGTTTTTT
cdr3_aa: CASSLAGGRTGELFF

d_call: NA
j_call: TRBJ2-3
v_call: TRBV28
clone_size: NA
cdr3_nt: TGTGCCAGCAGTAAAACACCGGGAAGCACAGATACGCAGTATTTT
cdr3_aa: CASSKTPGSTDTQYF

d_call: TRBD2
j_call: TRBJ2-4
v_call: TRBV2
clone_size: NA
cdr3_nt: TGTGCCAGCAGTATTCCTCACTACGGACTAGCGAAAACCCAGCTAAACATTCAGTACTTC
cdr3_aa: CASSIPHYGLAKTQLNIQYF

d_call: NA
j_call: TRBJ2-5
v_call: TRBV6-5
clone_size: NA
cdr3_nt: TGTGCCAGCAGTTACTCGGACCGGGGGCAAGAGACCCAGTACTTC
cdr3_aa: CASSYSDRGQETQYF

d_call: TRBD1
j_call: TRBJ2-7
v_call: TRBV2
clone_size: NA
cdr3_nt: TGTGCCAGCAGAAACAGGGGGGTAGACTACGAGCAGTACTTC
cdr3_aa: CASRNRGVDYEQYF

d_call: NA
j_call: TRBJ1-1
v_call: TRBV18
clone_size: NA
cdr3_nt: TGTGCCAGCGCGACAGCTATGAACACTGAAGCTTTCTTT
cdr3_aa: CASATAMNTEAFF

d_call: NA
j_call: TRBJ1-1
v_call: TRBV25-1
clone_size: NA
cdr3_nt: TGTGCCAGCAGTCCAGATCAGAACACTGAAGCTTTCTTT
cdr3_aa: CASSPDQNTEAFF

d_call: NA
j_call: TRBJ1-4
v_call: TRBV2
clone_size: NA
cdr3_nt: TGTGCCAGCAAGTTCAGCGGGGGGTATGAAAAACTGTTTTTT
cdr3_aa: CASKFSGGYEKLFF

d_call: NA
j_call: TRBJ2-4
v_call: TRBV6-5
clone_size: few
cdr3_nt: TGTGCCAGTCAATTCGCCCGGACACCCCAAAACATTCAGTACTTC
cdr3_aa: CASQFARTPQNIQYF

d_call: TRBD2
j_call: TRBJ2-5
v_call: TRBV7-9
clone_size: NA
cdr3_nt: TGTGCCAGCAGCTTGGGGACTATACAAGAGACCCAGTACTTC
cdr3_aa: CASSLGTIQETQYF

d_call: NA
j_call: TRBJ1-5
v_call: TRBV2
clone_size: NA
cdr3_nt: TGTGCCAGCAGTGAAATAGGGGCGGCCCAGCATTTT
cdr3_aa: CASSEIGAAQHF

d_call: NA
j_call: TRBJ2-2
v_call: TRBV14
clone_size: NA
cdr3_nt: TGTGCCAGCAGCCAAGCAGGGTATTTGACCGGGGAGCTGTTTTTT
cdr3_aa: CASSQAGYLTGELFF